Listed here are 24 T cell receptor beta chains from one sample, sequenced in a study of T cell repertoires and HLA-DP antigens. These receptors have no known antigen. Method: immunoSEQ multiplex PCR; TCRdb's copy keeps in-frame clones and lacks some. The sample contains approximately 89,000 clones, roughly 86% of which appear only once. The sample consisted of CD4+ T cells from PBMCs. Receptors were obtained from a man aged 45 to 65 in good health and CMV-seronegative.

Here the CDR3 reads CASSTQQRNYGYTF. The CDR3, as DNA: TGTGCCAGCAGCACTCAACAGAGAAACTATGGCTACACCTTC. This chain links TRBV7-2 with TRBJ1-2; D gene unclear. Germline V gene sequence: CDR1 SGHTA, CDR2 FQGNSA. The CDR3 totals 14 residues. Trimming left V 5 bases short and J 2 bases short, with 12 bases between.

The rearrangement links TRBV10-1 to TRBJ2-1; D gene ambiguous. The germline V gene encodes CDR1 WNHNN and CDR2 SYGVQD (reference sequence). V was shortened by 2 bases and J by 7 bases, with 6 bases between the two germline ends. The length of the CDR3 is 12 residues. The CDR3 coding sequence is TGCGCCAGCAGTGAGGGGGTGAATGAGCAGTTCTTC. Amino acid sequence: CASSEGVNEQFF.

This clone is a singleton in its sample. The chain is built from TRBV5-5 and TRBJ1-1, with D perhaps TRBD1 (6 bases). The CDR3 sequence is 14 residues long. Per germline, CDR1 SGHKS and CDR2 YYEKEE (reference sequence). Trimming removed 1 base at V and 3 bases at J, with 10 bases between. CDR3 region: CASSLTRGYTEAFF. In DNA form, the CDR3 reads TGTGCCAGCAGCTTGACCAGGGGATACACTGAAGCTTTCTTT.

The genes are TRBV20-1 and TRBJ2-2; no firm D call. The CDR3 is made up of 11 amino acids. The V gene's germline CDR1 is DFQATT and CDR2 SNEGSKA (reference sequence). V dropped 6 bases and J dropped 6 bases, with 8 bases sitting between them. CDR3 sequence: CSAGRSGELFF. In DNA form, the CDR3 reads TGCAGTGCCGGGCGGTCCGGGGAGCTGTTTTTT.

The rearrangement uses TRBV6-4 and TRBJ1-4; the D gene is possibly TRBD1 (5 bases). The CDR3 length is 14 residues. Trimming took 6 bases from V and 6 from J, leaving 14 bases between them. From germline, CDR1 is MRHNA and CDR2 SNTAGT. CDR3 region: CASSLDKQDEKLFF. The CDR3 DNA is TGTGCCAGCAGCTTAGACAAACAGGATGAAAAACTGTTTTTT.

The V call is TRBV27, the J call TRBJ1-5; 7 nucleotides align to TRBD1. This CDR3 contains 14 residues. Germline CDR1 and CDR2: MNHEY and SMNVEV (reference sequence). V shed 2 bases, J shed 6 bases, and the junction held 4 bases outside the gene matches. CDR3 in DNA: TGTGCCAGCAGTTTAACAGGGGCAGCTCAGCCCCAGCATTTT. Translation: CASSLTGAAQPQHF.

The genes are TRBV11-2 and TRBJ2-5; no clear D gene. V lost 4 bases to trimming and J lost 1 base, with 1 base between them. The germline gives CDR1 SGHAT, CDR2 FQNNGV. CDR3 length equals 11 residues. CDR3 in amino acids: CASSSQETQYF. The CDR3 nucleotides are TGTGCCAGCAGCTCCCAAGAGACCCAGTACTTC. Variable domain in full (rest from reference TRBV11-2 and TRBJ2-5): EAGVAQSPRYKIIEKRQSVAFWCNPISGHATLYWYQQILGQGPKLLIQFQNNGVVDDSQLPKDRFSAERLKGVDSTLKIQPAKLEDSAVYLCASSSQETQYFGPGTRLLVL.

The V gene is TRBV5-1, the J gene TRBJ1-1, with unresolved D. The germline V gene has CDR1 SGHRS and CDR2 YFSETQ. This CDR3 spans 15 amino acids. Between the trimmed V and J ends, which lost 0 bases and 0 bases, there was a span of 9 bases. CDR3: CASSLVVSMNTEAFF. The CDR3 region has the DNA TGCGCCAGCAGCTTGGTGGTGTCCATGAACACTGAAGCTTTCTTT.

J is TRBJ1-2 and V is TRBV10-3, with a tentative D call TRBD1 (5 bases). Germline values: CDR1 ENHRY, CDR2 SYGVKD. This CDR3 has 12 amino acids. The V and J ends lost 10 bases and 5 bases respectively, with 14 bases between them. The chain's CDR3 is CATTGTAYGYTF. CDR3 nucleotide sequence: TGTGCCACCACCGGGACCGCATATGGCTACACCTTC.

V and J are TRBV28 and TRBJ1-1, with D uncertain. The CDR3 is made up of 12 amino acids. Per germline, CDR1 MDHEN and CDR2 SYDVKM. V shed 4 bases and J shed 7 bases, with 10 bases lying between them. CDR3 in DNA: TGTGCCAGCAGTTCGACACCGGATGAAGCTTTCTTT. It codes for CASSSTPDEAFF.

This rearrangement joins TRBV7-3 to TRBJ1-5; 7 bases are shared with TRBD1. The germline CDR1 and CDR2 sequences are SGHTA and FQGTGA. Losses at the gene ends were 8 bases for V and 6 bases for J; bases not matched to a gene: 7. This CDR3 spans 13 amino acids. CDR3 amino acids: CASSTGSFQPQHF. In DNA, the CDR3 is TGTGCCAGCTCGACAGGGTCCTTTCAGCCCCAGCATTTT.

V is TRBV5-4 and J is TRBJ1-2; D may be TRBD1 (5 bases). With 6 bases removed from V and 4 bases from J, the gap between germline ends came to 22 bases. This CDR3 is built from 16 residues. Germline CDR1 is SGHNT and CDR2 is YYREEE (reference sequence). The CDR3 DNA is TGTGCCAGCAAGACGGACCCCGCGGTGGGGCCCTATGGCTACACCTTC. As protein: CASKTDPAVGPYGYTF. The variable domain in full, with the rest retrieved from reference TRBV5-4 and TRBJ1-2, is ETGVTQSPTHLIKTRGQQVTLRCSSQSGHNTVSWYQQALGQGPQFIFQYYREEENGRGNFPPRFSGLQFPNYSSELNVNALELDDSALYLCASKTDPAVGPYGYTFGSGTRLTVV.

CDR3 DNA sequence: TGTGCCAGCAGCTTGGCCAGCCGGTCCAGTGAAAAACTGTTTTTT. This codes for CASSLASRSSEKLFF. V is TRBV5-5 and J is TRBJ1-4; D gene unclear. The CDR3 totals 15 residues. Between the trimmed V and J ends, which lost 0 bases and 7 bases, there was a span of 13 bases. Germline CDR1 reads SGHKS; CDR2 reads YYEKEE (reference sequence). Using reference TRBV5-5 and TRBJ1-4 for the parts outside the CDR3, the full variable domain is DAGVTQSPTHLIKTRGQQVTLRCSPISGHKSVSWYQQVLGQGPQFIFQYYEKEERGRGNFPDRFSARQFPNYSSELNVNALLLGDSALYLCASSLASRSSEKLFFGSGTQLSVL.

The chain uses TRBV11-3 and TRBJ2-1; D perhaps matches TRBD1 (6 bases). Trimming stripped 0 bases from V and 8 bases from J, with 8 bases between. The CDR3 loop spans 13 amino acids. Germline CDR1 is SGHNT and CDR2 is YENEEA. For the CDR3, the DNA is TGTGCCAGCAGCTTAGACAGGGGAGATGAGCAGTTCTTC. This sequence encodes CASSLDRGDEQFF.

The chain couples TRBV6-5 to TRBJ1-6; unclear D gene. The CDR3 is made up of 14 amino acids. Trimming pared 2 bases from V and 6 bases from J, leaving 8 bases between. Germline assignment: CDR1 MNHEY and CDR2 SVGAGI. In DNA, the CDR3 is TGTGCCAGCAGTTACAGGAATCTTAATTCACCCCTCCACTTT. Its protein product is CASSYRNLNSPLHF.

The genes are TRBV2 and TRBJ1-1; D not certain. The ends were cut back, 2 bases at V and 6 bases at J, with 13 bases in the middle. The CDR3 runs 14 residues. In germline, CDR1 is SNHLY, CDR2 FYNNEI. CDR3 in amino acids: CASSEQGLRSEAFF. The CDR3, as DNA: TGTGCCAGCAGTGAACAAGGACTGCGCTCTGAAGCTTTCTTT.

The chain has TRBV9 and TRBJ2-3; TRBD1 matches at 7 bases. The germline V gene encodes CDR1 SGDLS and CDR2 YYNGEE. CDR3 length equals 15 residues. Trimming took 2 bases from V and 5 from J; bases not matched to a gene: 8. CDR3 DNA sequence: TGTGCCAGCAGCGTCCAGACAGGGCCGGGAGATACGCAGTATTTT. Translated: CASSVQTGPGDTQYF.

This clone has only a few counts. The chain is built from TRBV2 and TRBJ2-3, with D maybe TRBD2 (6 bases). CDR1 is SNHLY, CDR2 FYNNEI, per germline. The CDR3 covers 15 residues. V was clipped by 6 bases and J by 14 bases, with 27 bases between them. The CDR3 DNA reads as TGTGCCAGCAGCGGCGAAGTTCGGGAGAAGGCGAGGGGGTATTTT. It translates to CASSGEVREKARGYF. Filled out from reference TRBV2 and TRBJ2-3, the complete variable domain reads EPEVTQTPSHQVTQMGQEVILRCVPISNHLYFYWYRQILGQKVEFLVSFYNNEISEKSEIFDDQFSVERPDGSNFTLKIRSTKLEDSAMYFCASSGEVREKARGYFGPGTRLTVL.

The V call is TRBV28, the J call TRBJ1-5; no firm D call. Germline V gene lookup returns CDR1 MDHEN and CDR2 SYDVKM. V was pared by 2 bases and J by 6 bases, with 8 bases between. This CDR3 contains 13 residues. CDR3 nucleotide sequence: TGTGCCAGCAGTTTAGCAGGAGTTCAGCCCCAGCATTTT. As protein: CASSLAGVQPQHF.

Only one count was recorded for this clone. The rearrangement joins TRBV5-1 to TRBJ2-3; D might be TRBD1 (5 bases). Deletions cut 0 bases from V and 5 bases from J, with 10 bases between. The CDR3 loop spans 14 amino acids. The germline V gene encodes CDR1 SGHRS and CDR2 YFSETQ. In DNA form, the CDR3 reads TGCGCCAGCAGCTTGGGCAGGGCCGGAGATACGCAGTATTTT. It yields the protein CASSLGRAGDTQYF. The variable domain in full, completed from reference TRBV5-1 and TRBJ2-3, reads KAGVTQTPRYLIKTRGQQVTLSCSPISGHRSVSWYQQTPGQGLQFLFEYFSETQRNKGNFPGRFSGRQFSNSRSEMNVSTLELGDSALYLCASSLGRAGDTQYFGPGTRLTVL.

This chain joins TRBV5-6 and TRBJ2-5; TRBD2 aligns across 10 bases. The CDR3 length is 16 residues. From germline, CDR1 is SGHDT and CDR2 YYEEEE. J was trimmed by 2 bases and V by 4 bases; bases with no gene match: 8. The CDR3 DNA reads as TGTGCCAGCAGCCTCCGGACTAGCGGAGCTCAAGAGACCCAGTACTTC. This translates into CASSLRTSGAQETQYF.

DNA of the CDR3: TGTGCCAGCAGTGTAAGCCCCTCAAAGGGACATGCCAACTATGGCTACACCTTC. It codes for CASSVSPSKGHANYGYTF. The chain employs TRBV28 and TRBJ1-2, with D maybe TRBD1 (6 bases). Trimming took off 5 bases at V and 2 bases at J, with 24 bases between the two ends. Germline CDR1 MDHEN, CDR2 SYDVKM. The CDR3 consists of 18 residues.

This clone was picked up a small number of times. This chain uses TRBV4-2 with TRBJ1-3; perhaps TRBD1 as D (6 bases). Trimming pared 0 bases from V and 0 bases from J, leaving 12 bases between. Germline CDR1 is LGHNA and CDR2 is YNFKEQ. This CDR3 has 17 amino acids. The CDR3 DNA is TGTGCCAGCAGCCAAGATAGGGGGGCAGGCTCTGGAAACACCATATATTTT. This encodes CASSQDRGAGSGNTIYF.

The chain joins TRBV19 to TRBJ2-5, with D possibly matching TRBD1 (5 bases). Trimming pared 0 bases from V and 3 bases from J, leaving 8 bases between. The length of the CDR3 is 14 residues. Germline V gene sequence: CDR1 LNHDA, CDR2 SQIVND (reference sequence). CDR3 coding DNA: TGTGCCAGTAGTATAGAGGGCAGGGAAGAGACCCAGTACTTC. Its translation is CASSIEGREETQYF.